This paragraph reports one TCR beta chain. Its binding antigen is unknown. It has no much larger one-base neighbor in the sample; base qualities were not kept. No immune events, such as infections, were documented for the healthy donors during the collection period. Time-dependent variance in a beta-binomial model of T-cell clone differential abundance was calibrated using healthy-donor blood repertoires as a training cohort. There were ten or so healthy donors in the training cohort, of whom 3 were female and 7 were male. Donor ages ranged from about 29 to 65 years, with an average of 43 years. Whole blood, obtained from a commercial supplier, was collected from each healthy donor at three time points spaced about 2 weeks apart. Genomic DNA was extracted from unsorted whole blood for immunosequencing. The data were obtained in a study of identifying expanded T cells in peripheral blood (dated by TCRdb to between 2019 and 2020). About the investigation overall: Technical replicates were generated by sequencing separate aliquots of the same genomic DNA pool, with four replicates compared pairwise.

CDR1 is given as MNHEY and CDR2 as SMNVEV, both from the germline V gene (reference sequence). The junction shows trimming of 5 bases on V and 5 bases on J, plus 13 bases between the germline ends. The CDR3 runs 13 residues from the cysteine to the phenylalanine. CDR3 DNA only is kept here, 39 bases in frame from base 1. Broader findings and caveats from the paper: The authors expected that biological variance in healthy repertoires might rise further over much longer intervals, such as months to years. The beta-binomial model significantly reduced the number of clones called differentially abundant and the false-positive rate across all healthy-donor time intervals. Between technical replicates the binomial model flagged approximately 1.3 differentially abundant clones, whereas over about 2 weeks the binomial model flagged about 15 and over approximately 4 weeks approximately 20. For all healthy donors, the variance in clone template counts between approximately 2-week samples rose significantly as total template count increased.

The immunoSEQ Assay, which uses bias-controlled multiplex PCR amplification of genomic DNA, was used to profile TCRbeta CDR3 regions. Processing in the source paper ran as follows. The absolute abundance of each unique TCRbeta CDR3 region was quantified after sequences were collapsed and filtered. Differential abundance was assessed using a binomial (Fisher-equivalent) model and a beta-binomial model in which time-dependent variance fitted from healthy donors was added. Clones with fewer than 5 combined templates were removed, and a clone was called differentially abundant if the clone's Benjamini-Hochberg FDR was below 0.01. In the beta-binomial model, variance was expressed as a function of the total template count across the two samples, in the form v = (b*log(k)+a)^2. What TCRdb holds here is the immuneACCESS table cut down to in-frame rearrangements. Part of the clones is not present; checked against another copy, under half of the missing clones reflect an unresolved V gene, and the others are unexplained. The V and J calls and clone size are taken from that table; D and trimming were inferred from the DNA. The sample table records approximately 130,000 clones; approximately 86% of these occur just once. The biggest ten clones account for around 8.2% of the sample.

The receptor comes from a person aged 18-70 years in good health. The chain is made from TRBV27 and TRBJ2-7; the D gene identity is not certain. The sequencing input was blood. The nucleotide sequence is given as TGTGCCAGCAGTCCCAATCTCCCGAACGAGCAGTACTTC. The translation is CASSPNLPNEQYF.